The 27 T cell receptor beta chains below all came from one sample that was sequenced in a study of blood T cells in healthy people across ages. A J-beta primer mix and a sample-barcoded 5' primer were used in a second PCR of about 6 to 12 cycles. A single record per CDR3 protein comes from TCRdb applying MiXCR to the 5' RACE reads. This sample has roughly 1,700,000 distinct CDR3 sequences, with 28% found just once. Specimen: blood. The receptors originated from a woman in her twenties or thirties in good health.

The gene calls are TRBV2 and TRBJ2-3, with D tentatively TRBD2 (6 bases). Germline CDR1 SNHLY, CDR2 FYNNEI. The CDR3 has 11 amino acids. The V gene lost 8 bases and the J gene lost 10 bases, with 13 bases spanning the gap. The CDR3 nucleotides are TGTGCCAGCGGGCTGCAGCGGGCGCAGTATTTT. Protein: CASGLQRAQYF.

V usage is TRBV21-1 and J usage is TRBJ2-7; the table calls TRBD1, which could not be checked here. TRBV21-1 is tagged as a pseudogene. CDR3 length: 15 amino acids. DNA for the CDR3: TGTGCCACCCATTTTAAGTGGGGACCGCTTCACGAGCAGTACTTC. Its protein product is CATHFKWGPLHEQYF.

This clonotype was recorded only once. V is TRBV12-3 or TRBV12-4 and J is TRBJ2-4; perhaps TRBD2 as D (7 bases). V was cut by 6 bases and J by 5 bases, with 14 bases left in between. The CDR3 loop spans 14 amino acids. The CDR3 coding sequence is TGTGCCAGCAGCTGGGGGGGCAGAGAAAACATTCAGTACTTC. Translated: CASSWGGRENIQYF.

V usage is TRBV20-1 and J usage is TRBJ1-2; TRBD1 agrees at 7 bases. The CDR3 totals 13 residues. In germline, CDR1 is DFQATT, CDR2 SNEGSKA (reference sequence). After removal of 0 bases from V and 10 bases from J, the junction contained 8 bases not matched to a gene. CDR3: CSARDPSGGLYTF. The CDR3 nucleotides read TGCAGTGCTAGAGATCCGTCAGGGGGTCTCTACACCTTC.

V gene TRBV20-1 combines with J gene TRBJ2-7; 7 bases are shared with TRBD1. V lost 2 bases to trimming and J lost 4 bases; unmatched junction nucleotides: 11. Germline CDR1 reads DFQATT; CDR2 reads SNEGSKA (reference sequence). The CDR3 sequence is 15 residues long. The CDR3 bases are TGCAGTGCTAGACTTCAGGGGCACAGGGGATACGAGCAGTACTTC. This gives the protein CSARLQGHRGYEQYF.

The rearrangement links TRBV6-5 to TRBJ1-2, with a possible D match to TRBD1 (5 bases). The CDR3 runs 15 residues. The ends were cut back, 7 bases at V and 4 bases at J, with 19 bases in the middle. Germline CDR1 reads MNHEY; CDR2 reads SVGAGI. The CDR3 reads CASTTAAGNRYGYTF. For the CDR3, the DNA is TGTGCCAGCACAACGGCCGCAGGGAATCGCTATGGCTACACCTTC.

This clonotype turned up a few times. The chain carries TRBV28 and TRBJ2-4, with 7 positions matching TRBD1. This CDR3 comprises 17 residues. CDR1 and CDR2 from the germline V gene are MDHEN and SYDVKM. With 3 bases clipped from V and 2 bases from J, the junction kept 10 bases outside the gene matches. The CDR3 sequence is CASSFLDRLLSKNIQYF. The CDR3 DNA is TGTGCCAGCAGTTTCCTGGACAGGCTGCTATCCAAAAACATTCAGTACTTC.

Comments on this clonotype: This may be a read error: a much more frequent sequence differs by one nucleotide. CDR3 protein: CASSTSGVGETQFF. In DNA, the CDR3 is TGTGCCAGCAGCACTAGCGGGGTAGGGGAGACCCAGTTCTTC. This chain connects TRBV7-9 to TRBJ2-5; TRBD2 aligns across 10 bases. The end of the DNA fits TRBJ2-1 better, so the J call may be wrong. CDR1 and CDR2 (germline): SEHNR, FQNEAQ (reference sequence). This CDR3 is built from 14 residues.

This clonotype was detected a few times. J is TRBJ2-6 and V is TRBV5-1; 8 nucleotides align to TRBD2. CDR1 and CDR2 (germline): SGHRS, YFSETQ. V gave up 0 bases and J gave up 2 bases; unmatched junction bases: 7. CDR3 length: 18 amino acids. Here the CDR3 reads CASSLVSGAPPGANVLTF. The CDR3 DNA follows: TGCGCCAGCAGCTTGGTTAGCGGGGCCCCTCCTGGGGCCAACGTCCTGACTTTC.

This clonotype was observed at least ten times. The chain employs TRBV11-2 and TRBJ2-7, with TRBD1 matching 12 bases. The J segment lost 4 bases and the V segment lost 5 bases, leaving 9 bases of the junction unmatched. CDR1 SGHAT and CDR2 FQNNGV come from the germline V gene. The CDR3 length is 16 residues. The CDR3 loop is CASSGYGTGGEYEQYF. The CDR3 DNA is TGTGCCAGCAGCGGGTACGGGACAGGGGGCGAATACGAGCAGTACTTC.

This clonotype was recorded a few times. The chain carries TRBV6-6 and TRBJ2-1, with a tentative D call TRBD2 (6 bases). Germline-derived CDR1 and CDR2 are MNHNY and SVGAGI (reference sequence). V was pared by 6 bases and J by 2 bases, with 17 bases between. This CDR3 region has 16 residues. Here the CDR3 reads CASSPVISGTYNEQFF. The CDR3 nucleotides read TGTGCCAGCAGCCCCGTAATTAGCGGCACCTACAATGAGCAGTTCTTC.

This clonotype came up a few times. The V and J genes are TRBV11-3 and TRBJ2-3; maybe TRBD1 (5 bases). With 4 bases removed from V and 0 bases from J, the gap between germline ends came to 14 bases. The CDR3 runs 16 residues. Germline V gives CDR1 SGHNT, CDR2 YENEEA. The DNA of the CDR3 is TGTGCCAGCAGCTCAGGGATAAGGGGCAGCACAGATACGCAGTATTTT. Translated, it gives CASSSGIRGSTDTQYF.

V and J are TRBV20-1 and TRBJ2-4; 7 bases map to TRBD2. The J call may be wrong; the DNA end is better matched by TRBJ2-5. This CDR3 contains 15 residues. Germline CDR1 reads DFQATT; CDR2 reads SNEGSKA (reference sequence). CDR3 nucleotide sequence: TGCAGTGCTAGGGGAGGGAGGGGATTTCAAGAGACCCAGTACTTC. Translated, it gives CSARGGRGFQETQYF.

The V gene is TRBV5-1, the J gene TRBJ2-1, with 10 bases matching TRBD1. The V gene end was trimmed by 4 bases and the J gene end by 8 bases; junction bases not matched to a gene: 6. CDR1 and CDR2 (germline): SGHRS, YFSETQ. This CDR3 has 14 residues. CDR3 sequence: CASSATGGIYEQFF. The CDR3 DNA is TGCGCCAGCAGCGCGACAGGGGGCATCTATGAGCAGTTCTTC. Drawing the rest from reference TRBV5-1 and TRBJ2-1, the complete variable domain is KAGVTQTPRYLIKTRGQQVTLSCSPISGHRSVSWYQQTPGQGLQFLFEYFSETQRNKGNFPGRFSGRQFSNSRSEMNVSTLELGDSALYLCASSATGGIYEQFFGPGTRLTVL.

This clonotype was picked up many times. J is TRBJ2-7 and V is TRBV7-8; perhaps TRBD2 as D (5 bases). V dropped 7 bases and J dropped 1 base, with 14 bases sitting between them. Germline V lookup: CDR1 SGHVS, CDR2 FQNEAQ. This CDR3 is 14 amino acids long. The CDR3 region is CASIPSPGSYEQYF. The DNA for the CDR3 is TGTGCCAGCATCCCCTCGCCGGGGTCCTACGAGCAGTACTTC.

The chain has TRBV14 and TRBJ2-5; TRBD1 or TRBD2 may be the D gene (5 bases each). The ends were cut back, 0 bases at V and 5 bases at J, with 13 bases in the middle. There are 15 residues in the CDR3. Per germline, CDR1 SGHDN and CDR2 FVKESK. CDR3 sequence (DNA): TGTGCCAGCAGCCAAGAACGTTCAGGGACGGAGACCCAGTACTTC. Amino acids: CASSQERSGTETQYF.

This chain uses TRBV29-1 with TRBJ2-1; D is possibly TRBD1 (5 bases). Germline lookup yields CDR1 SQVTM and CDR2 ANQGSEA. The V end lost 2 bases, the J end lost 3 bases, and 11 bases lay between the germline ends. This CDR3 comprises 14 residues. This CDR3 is CSVESGRVYNEQFF. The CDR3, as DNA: TGCAGCGTTGAATCCGGCAGGGTCTACAATGAGCAGTTCTTC.

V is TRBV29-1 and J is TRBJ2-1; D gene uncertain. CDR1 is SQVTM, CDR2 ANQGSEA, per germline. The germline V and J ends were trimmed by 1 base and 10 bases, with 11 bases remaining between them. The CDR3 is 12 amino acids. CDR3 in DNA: TGCAGCGTTGAAGGCCAGCCGACCGAGCAGTTCTTC. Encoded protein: CSVEGQPTEQFF.

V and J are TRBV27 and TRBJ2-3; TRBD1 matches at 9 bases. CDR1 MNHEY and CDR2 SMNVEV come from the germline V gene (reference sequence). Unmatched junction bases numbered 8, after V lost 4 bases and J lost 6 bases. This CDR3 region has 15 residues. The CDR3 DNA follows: TGTGCCAGCAGTTCAGGGACAGGGAGTAAGGATACGCAGTATTTT. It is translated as CASSSGTGSKDTQYF.

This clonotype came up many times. The DNA for the CDR3 is TGCAGTGCTGAATTCCCCCTCGGTTACGAGCAGTACTTC. It specifies CSAEFPLGYEQYF. The chain carries TRBV20-1 and TRBJ2-7; D call uncertain. V was shortened by 5 bases and J by 4 bases, with 15 bases between the two germline ends. Germline values: CDR1 DFQATT, CDR2 SNEGSKA (reference sequence). This CDR3 has 13 amino acids.

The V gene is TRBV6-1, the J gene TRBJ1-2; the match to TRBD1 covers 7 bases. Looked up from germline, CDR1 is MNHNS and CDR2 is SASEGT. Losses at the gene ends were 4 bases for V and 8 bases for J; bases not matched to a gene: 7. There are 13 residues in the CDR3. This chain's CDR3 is CASSGDRWVGYTF. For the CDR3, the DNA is TGTGCCAGCAGTGGGGACAGATGGGTCGGCTACACCTTC.

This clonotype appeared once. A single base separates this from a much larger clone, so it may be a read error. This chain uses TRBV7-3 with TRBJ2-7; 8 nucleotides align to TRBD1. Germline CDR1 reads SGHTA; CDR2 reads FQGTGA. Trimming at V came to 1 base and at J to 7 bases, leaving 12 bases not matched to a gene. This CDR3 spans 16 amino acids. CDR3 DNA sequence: TGTGCCAGCAGCTTAAAGACGCCAGGGGGCGTAGATGAGCAGTACTTC. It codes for CASSLKTPGGVDEQYF.

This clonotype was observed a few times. In nucleotides, the CDR3 is TGCGCCAGCAGCCAAGGGGGGGGCTCAAATCAGCCCCAGCATTTT. Translating it yields CASSQGGGSNQPQHF. V is TRBV5-1 and J is TRBJ1-5, with D possibly TRBD1 on 6 matching bases. V lost 4 bases, J lost 4 bases, and 15 bases lay in between. This CDR3 comprises 15 residues. CDR1 and CDR2 (germline): SGHRS, YFSETQ.

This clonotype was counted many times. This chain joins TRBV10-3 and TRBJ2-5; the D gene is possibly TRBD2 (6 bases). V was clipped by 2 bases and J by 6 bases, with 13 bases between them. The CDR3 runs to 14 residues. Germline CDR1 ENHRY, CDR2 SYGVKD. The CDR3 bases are TGTGCCATCAGTGAGGTAGAGGGACTGCAGACCCAGTACTTC. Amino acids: CAISEVEGLQTQYF.

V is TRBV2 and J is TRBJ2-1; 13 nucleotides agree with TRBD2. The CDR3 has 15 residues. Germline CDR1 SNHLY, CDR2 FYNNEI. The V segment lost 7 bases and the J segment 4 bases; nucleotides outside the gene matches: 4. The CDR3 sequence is CASKAGLAGYNEQFF. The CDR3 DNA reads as TGTGCCAGCAAAGCGGGACTAGCGGGATACAATGAGCAGTTCTTC.

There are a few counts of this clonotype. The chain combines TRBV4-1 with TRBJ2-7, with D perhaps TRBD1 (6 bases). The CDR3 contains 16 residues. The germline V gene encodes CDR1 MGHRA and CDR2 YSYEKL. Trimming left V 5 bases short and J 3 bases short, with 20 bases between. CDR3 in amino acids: CASSSPPRTVDYEQYF. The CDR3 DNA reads TGCGCCAGCAGCTCCCCACCGCGGACAGTAGACTACGAGCAGTACTTC.

CDR3 nucleotide sequence: TGTGCCAGCAGCCCGCAAGGGACAGCCAATGAGCAGTTCTTC. Translation gives CASSPQGTANEQFF. The chain joins TRBV7-7 to TRBJ2-1; 7 bases line up with TRBD1. There are 14 residues in the CDR3. CDR1 is SSHAT and CDR2 is FNYEAQ in the germline V gene (reference sequence). J lost 6 bases, V lost 5 bases, and 7 bases had no gene match.